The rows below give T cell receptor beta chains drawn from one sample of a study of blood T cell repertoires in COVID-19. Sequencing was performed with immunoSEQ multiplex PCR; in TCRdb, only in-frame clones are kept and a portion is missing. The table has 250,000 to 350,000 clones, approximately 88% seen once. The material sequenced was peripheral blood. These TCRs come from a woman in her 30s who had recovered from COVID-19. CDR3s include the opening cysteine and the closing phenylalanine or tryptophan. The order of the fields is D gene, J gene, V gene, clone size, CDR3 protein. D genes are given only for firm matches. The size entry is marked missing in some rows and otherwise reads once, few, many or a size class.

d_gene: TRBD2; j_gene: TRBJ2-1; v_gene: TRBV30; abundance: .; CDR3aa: CAWSAGTSGGNEQFF
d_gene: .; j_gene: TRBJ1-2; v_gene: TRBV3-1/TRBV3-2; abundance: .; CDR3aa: CASSLSGGYTF
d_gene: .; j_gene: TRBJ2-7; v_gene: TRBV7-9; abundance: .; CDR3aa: CASSWSAFSSYEQYF
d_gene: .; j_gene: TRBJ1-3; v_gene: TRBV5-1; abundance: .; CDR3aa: CASILAPGIGNTIYF
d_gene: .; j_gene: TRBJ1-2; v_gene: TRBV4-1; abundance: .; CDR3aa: CASSQHPVNYGYTF
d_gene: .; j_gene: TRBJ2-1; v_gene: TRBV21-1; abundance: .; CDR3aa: CASSTSGGTSYNEQFF
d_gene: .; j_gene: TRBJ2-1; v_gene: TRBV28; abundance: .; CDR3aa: CASSLEGVNNEQFF
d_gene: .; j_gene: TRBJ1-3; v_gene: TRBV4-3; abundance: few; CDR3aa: CASSQPTVSGNTIYF
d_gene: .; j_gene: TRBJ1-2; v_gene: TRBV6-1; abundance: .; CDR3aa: CASSEGSYGYTF
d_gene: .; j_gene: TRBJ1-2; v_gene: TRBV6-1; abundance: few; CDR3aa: CASSELAHISYGYTF
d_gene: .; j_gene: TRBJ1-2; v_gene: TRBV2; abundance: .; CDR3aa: CASRGGEYYGYTF
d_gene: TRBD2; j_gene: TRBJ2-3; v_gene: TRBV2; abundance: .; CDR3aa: CASISRGRGGTDTQYF
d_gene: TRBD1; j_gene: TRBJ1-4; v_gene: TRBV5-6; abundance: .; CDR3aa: CASSFWTGSGEKLFF
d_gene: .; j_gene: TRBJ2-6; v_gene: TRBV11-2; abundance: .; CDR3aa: CASSLEARLSGANVLTF
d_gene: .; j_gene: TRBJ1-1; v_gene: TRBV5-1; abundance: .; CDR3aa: CASSSQTQGNTEAFF
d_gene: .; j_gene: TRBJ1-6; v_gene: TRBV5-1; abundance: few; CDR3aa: CASSIPQGRGNSPLHF
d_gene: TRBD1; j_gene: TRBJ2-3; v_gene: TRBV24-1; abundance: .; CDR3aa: CATSAGQGTSTDTQYF
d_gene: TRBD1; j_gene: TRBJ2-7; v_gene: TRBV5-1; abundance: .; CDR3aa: CASSVGQGASYEQYF
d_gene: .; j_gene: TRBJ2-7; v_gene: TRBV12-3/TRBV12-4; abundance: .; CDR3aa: CASSSQDSYEQYF
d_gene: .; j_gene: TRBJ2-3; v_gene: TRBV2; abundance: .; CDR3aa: CASSVAEASDTQYF
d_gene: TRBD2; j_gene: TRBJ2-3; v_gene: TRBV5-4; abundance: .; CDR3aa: CASSYDQRGTDTQYF
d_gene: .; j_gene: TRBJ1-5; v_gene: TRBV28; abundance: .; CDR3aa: CASSAGPALYSNQPQHF